This T cell receptor (beta chain) was documented in a study of memory CD4+ T cells and cytomegalovirus serostatus. The sort gate was single viable CD3+CD4+CD8-CD45RO+ cells for memory CD4+ T cells. Sequencing used immunoSEQ multiplex PCR; TCRdb keeps in-frame clones, though not all of them. The sample consists of approximately 44,000 clones, about 80% of them appearing once. The CDR3 runs 17 residues. With V trimmed by 0 bases and J by 8 bases, 15 bases remained unmatched. Germline V gene sequence: CDR1 SGHRS, CDR2 YFSETQ. Sample: memory CD4+ T cells from blood. The chain has TRBV5-1 and TRBJ2-7, with 9 bases that match TRBD2. This TCR was recovered from an adult in good health and CMV-seronegative. The CDR3 spells CASSLAVSGGSLSQQYF. CDR3 bases: TGCGCCAGCAGCTTGGCCGTAAGCGGGGGGTCCCTCAGCCAGCAGTACTTC.